Presented here are 9 T cell receptor beta chains from one specimen sequenced in a study of Graves' ophthalmopathy and Graves' hyperthyroidism. The authors amplified TCR beta CDR3 regions, and they did so from RNA transcripts for repertoire sequencing. First-round RT-PCR relied on HTBI primers, and a second-round multiplex PCR came next. TCRdb reanalysed the multiplex PCR reads using MiXCR and keeps one entry per CDR3 protein. In the table there are hundreds of thousands of distinct CDR3 sequences, roughly 21% of which are singletons. The specimen was peripheral blood. The origin of the receptors is a woman younger than 30 with stable Graves' hyperthyroidism.

This chain links TRBV29-1 with TRBJ1-2; TRBD1 aligns across 9 bases. Trimming at V came to 5 bases and at J to 6 bases, leaving 7 bases not matched to a gene. Germline assignment: CDR1 SQVTM and CDR2 ANQGSEA. The CDR3 contains 13 residues. The CDR3 spells CSVRTGAENGYTF. The DNA of the CDR3 is TGCAGCGTTCGGACAGGGGCAGAAAATGGCTACACCTTC.

The chain employs TRBV28 and TRBJ1-2, with 7 bases lining up with TRBD1. The V segment lost 5 bases and the J segment 4 bases; nucleotides outside the gene matches: 7. The CDR3 loop spans 14 amino acids. Germline V gives CDR1 MDHEN, CDR2 SYDVKM. CDR3 region: CASSRDREGYGYTF. In DNA form, the CDR3 reads TGTGCCAGCAGTCGAGACAGGGAGGGCTATGGCTACACCTTC.

This clonotype was counted many times. This chain joins TRBV5-1 and TRBJ2-7; D may be TRBD1 (6 bases). This CDR3 spans 14 amino acids. V shed 0 bases and J shed 3 bases, with 10 bases lying between them. Per germline, CDR1 SGHRS and CDR2 YFSETQ. The CDR3 loop reads CASSLDHRDYEQYF. CDR3 DNA sequence: TGCGCCAGCAGCTTGGATCACAGGGACTACGAGCAGTACTTC.

This chain connects TRBV6-5 to TRBJ1-2; D may be TRBD1 (5 bases). Trimming shortened V by 2 bases and J by 3 bases, and 7 bases separated the two germline ends. In germline, CDR1 is MNHEY, CDR2 SVGAGI. This CDR3 has 13 residues. CDR3 sequence reads: CASSYARDYGYTF. CDR3 coding DNA: TGTGCCAGCAGTTACGCCAGGGACTATGGCTACACCTTC.

This clonotype came up many times. The gene calls are TRBV6-2 or TRBV6-3 and TRBJ2-1; D remains unclear. The V end lost 2 bases, the J end lost 0 bases, and 5 bases lay between the germline ends. The CDR3 totals 14 residues. Germline V gene sequence: CDR1 MNHEY, CDR2 SVGEGT. CDR3 protein: CASSYAFSYNEQFF. The CDR3 region has the DNA TGTGCCAGCAGTTACGCATTCTCCTACAATGAGCAGTTCTTC.

The rearrangement links TRBV6-1 to TRBJ2-5; D possibly corresponds to TRBD2 (5 bases). The V gene's germline CDR1 is MNHNS and CDR2 SASEGT. The ends were cut back, 7 bases at V and 2 bases at J, with 14 bases in the middle. The CDR3 runs to 14 residues. This chain's CDR3 is CASTSLADQETQYF. The CDR3 coding sequence is TGTGCCAGCACCTCCCTAGCTGATCAAGAGACCCAGTACTTC.

This clonotype was detected many times. The CDR3 coding sequence is TGTGCCTGGAGTCAGGGTAGGAACTATGGCTACACCTTC. Encoded protein: CAWSQGRNYGYTF. The V and J genes are TRBV30 and TRBJ1-2; perhaps TRBD1 as D (5 bases). Germline V CDR1 and CDR2: GTSNPN, SVGIG (reference sequence). V lost 2 bases, J lost 2 bases, and 9 bases lay in between. The CDR3 covers 13 residues.

In this sample, this clonotype turned up many times. V gene TRBV15 combines with J gene TRBJ2-2, with D tentatively TRBD1 or TRBD2 (5 bases each). V shed 0 bases and J shed 3 bases, with 17 bases lying between them. From germline, CDR1 is LNHNV and CDR2 YYDKDF (reference sequence). The CDR3 has 18 residues. The chain's CDR3 is CATSRDYMRDGDTGELFF. CDR3 coding DNA: TGTGCCACCAGCAGAGATTATATGAGGGACGGAGACACCGGGGAGCTGTTTTTT.

This chain connects TRBV27 to TRBJ1-2; 9 bases map to TRBD1. V shed 5 bases and J 7 bases; nucleotides not matched to a gene: 8. CDR3 length: 14 residues. Looked up from germline, CDR1 is MNHEY and CDR2 is SMNVEV (reference sequence). CDR3 bases: TGTGCCAGCAGTCTAAAGGGACAGGGCGGTGGCTACACCTTC. It is translated as CASSLKGQGGGYTF.